A selection of T cell receptor beta chains follows, all from one sample in a study of cytomegalovirus exposure and HLA in healthy donors. Produced via immunoSEQ multiplex PCR; TCRdb's table is partial and in-frame only. Of some 140,000 clones in the sample, less than 90% were seen once. Sequencing used PBMCs. Receptors originate from a man between 18 and 29 years old in good health and CMV-seropositive. Both conserved end residues are part of each CDR3. Each record gives: V gene, CDR3 length, J gene, D gene, clone size, CDR3 DNA, CDR3 protein. D genes are given only for firm matches. Part of the rows lack a size; the others show once, few, many or a class for expanded clones.

TRBV27	16	TRBJ2-1	TRBD2	.	TGTGCCAGCAGTTCCCTACGAGGTAGCGGGTACAATGAGCAGTTCTTC	CASSSLRGSGYNEQFF
TRBV27	16	TRBJ2-3	.	few	TGTGCCAGCAGTTTAAGGGACACAGGGACCACAGATACGCAGTATTTT	CASSLRDTGTTDTQYF
TRBV7-2	14	TRBJ1-5	TRBD1	.	TGTGCCAGCAGCCGTGCAGGGGGTGATCAGCCCCAGCATTTT	CASSRAGGDQPQHF
TRBV9	15	TRBJ2-7	.	.	TGTGCCAGCAGCGACCCTAGGACGGGGACCTACGAGCAGTACTTC	CASSDPRTGTYEQYF
TRBV7-2	16	TRBJ1-5	.	.	TGTGCCAGCAGCTTAGCGAGAGGGAATGGCAATCAGCCCCAGCATTTT	CASSLARGNGNQPQHF
TRBV2	11	TRBJ1-1	.	.	TGTGCCAGCAGTGAACCAACTGAAGCTTTCTTT	CASSEPTEAFF
TRBV6-5	15	TRBJ2-7	TRBD1	once	TGTGCCAGCACCACCTGGACAGGGGGCGTATACGAGCAGTACTTC	CASTTWTGGVYEQYF
TRBV7-2	14	TRBJ1-1	.	.	TGTGCCAGCAGCTTTTCAATTTTGAACACTGAAGCTTTCTTT	CASSFSILNTEAFF
TRBV5-4	14	TRBJ2-5	.	.	TGTGCCAGCAGCTTTAGGGGGAACCAAGAGACCCAGTACTTC	CASSFRGNQETQYF
TRBV5-8	13	TRBJ2-7	.	once	TGTGCCAGCAGCTTGGACAGGCGATACGAGCAGTACTTC	CASSLDRRYEQYF
TRBV6-5	14	TRBJ2-7	.	.	TGTGCCAGCAGGAACGAACCGATAGCCTACGAGCAGTACTTC	CASRNEPIAYEQYF
TRBV5-1	15	TRBJ1-2	.	once	TGCGCCAGCAGCTTGGGACAGGCTCATGACTATGGCTACACCTTC	CASSLGQAHDYGYTF
TRBV19	14	TRBJ2-7	.	.	TGTGCCAGCAGTTCTGAGAACCCCACCTACGAGCAGTACTTC	CASSSENPTYEQYF
TRBV6-6	15	TRBJ1-2	TRBD1	.	TGTGCCAGCAGTTACCCGGCGACAGGGGACTATGGCTACACCTTC	CASSYPATGDYGYTF
TRBV27	17	TRBJ2-3	TRBD1	.	TGTGCCAGCAGTCGCCGGGACAGGCCTAGATTCACAGATACGCAGTATTTT	CASSRRDRPRFTDTQYF
TRBV7-8	15	TRBJ2-5	TRBD2	.	TGTGCCAGCACCCTTCAGGCGGGGGGCGGGGAGACCCAGTACTTC	CASTLQAGGGETQYF
TRBV12-5	14	TRBJ2-1	.	.	TGTGCTAGTGGTTTGGTACGTCTAGATAATGAGCAGTTCTTC	CASGLVRLDNEQFF
TRBV10-2	13	TRBJ1-1	TRBD1	.	TGCGCCAGCAGTGAGCGACAGGGCGGGGAAGCTTTCTTT	CASSERQGGEAFF
TRBV27	14	TRBJ2-2	TRBD1	.	TGTGCCAGCATCGGGACAGGGATCTCCGGGGAGCTGTTTTTT	CASIGTGISGELFF
TRBV9	16	TRBJ1-3	.	.	TGTGCCAGCAGCGTAGACGTGGACTCGACTGGAAACACCATATATTTT	CASSVDVDSTGNTIYF
TRBV10-1	13	TRBJ2-7	.	.	TGCGCCAGCAGTGAGGGACACAACTACGAGCAGTACTTC	CASSEGHNYEQYF
TRBV4-3	14	TRBJ2-7	TRBD2	.	TGCGCCAGCAGCCAATTAACTAGCGGGAGTAAGCAGTACTTC	CASSQLTSGSKQYF
TRBV13	16	TRBJ2-3	TRBD2	.	TGTGCCAGCAGCTTAGGACTAGCGGCTAGCACAGATACGCAGTATTTT	CASSLGLAASTDTQYF
TRBV9	14	TRBJ1-1	.	once	TGTGCCAGCAGCGTAGGAGCGATGAACACTGAAGCTTTCTTT	CASSVGAMNTEAFF
TRBV7-9	14	TRBJ2-7	TRBD1	.	TGTGCCAGCAGCCCCCAGGGGGCCCCCGCGACACAGTACTTC	CASSPQGAPATQYF
TRBV9	17	TRBJ1-3	TRBD1	.	TGTGCCAGCAGCGTCCGGGACAGGGGTGTAGTTGGAGGCGCCATATATTTT	CASSVRDRGVVGGAIYF
TRBV5-4	15	TRBJ1-1	.	.	TGTGCCAGCAGCTTGGGAACAGGAGACCGACTTGAAGCTTTCTTT	CASSLGTGDRLEAFF
TRBV5-1	17	TRBJ2-1	TRBD2	.	TGCGCCAGCAGCTTGGGGCTAGCGGGGGCGGTTGGTAATGAGCAGTTCTTC	CASSLGLAGAVGNEQFF
TRBV5-1	14	TRBJ2-1	TRBD2	once	TGCGCCAGCAGCTTAGGGCTAGCGGGGGGTGAGCAGTTCTTC	CASSLGLAGGEQFF
TRBV5-1	16	TRBJ1-3	.	.	TGCGCCAGCAGCCTGGGACATTCCCTCTCTGGAAACACCATATATTTT	CASSLGHSLSGNTIYF
TRBV25-1	13	TRBJ1-1	.	.	TGTGCCAGCAGTGACCCCAGAACCACTGAAGCTTTCTTT	CASSDPRTTEAFF
TRBV19	16	TRBJ1-4	.	.	TGTGCCAGTAGGCAACAGGGAGCGTCAACTAATGAAAAACTGTTTTTT	CASRQQGASTNEKLFF
TRBV6-5	14	TRBJ1-1	TRBD1	.	TGTGCCAGCAGATCCGGGACAGGGAACACTGAAGCTTTCTTT	CASRSGTGNTEAFF
TRBV6-5	15	TRBJ2-3	.	.	TGTGCCAGCAGTTCCCTGGTCGCAGCGGCAGATACGCAGTATTTT	CASSSLVAAADTQYF
TRBV11-3	14	TRBJ2-2	.	once	TGTGCCAGCAGCTTAAAGCAGGGGCACGGGGAGCTGTTTTTT	CASSLKQGHGELFF
TRBV7-2	13	TRBJ1-2	TRBD1	.	TGTGCCAGCAGCTTAGGCTTGGGGACAGGGATAACCTTC	CASSLGLGTGITF
TRBV29-1	12	TRBJ1-1	TRBD1	.	TGCAGCGTTGAGGACAGGGACACTGAAGCTTTCTTT	CSVEDRDTEAFF
TRBV18	11	TRBJ2-2	.	.	TGTGCCAGCTCCCAGGGAAGGGAGCTGTTTTTT	CASSQGRELFF
TRBV27	14	TRBJ2-7	TRBD2	.	TGTGCCAGCGGCCGGGGGGGCGTGGGCTACGAGCAGTACTTC	CASGRGGVGYEQYF
TRBV5-4	13	TRBJ1-2	TRBD1	.	TGTGCCAGCAGCCTCCGGGACAGGGATAGCTACACCTTC	CASSLRDRDSYTF
TRBV7-2	15	TRBJ1-1	TRBD1	.	TGTGCCAGCAGCCCGTCACCGGGACAGGGGGCTGAAGCTTTCTTT	CASSPSPGQGAEAFF
TRBV13	17	TRBJ2-5	.	.	TGTGCCAGCAGCTTAGCGCCATGGGGGGACGCTCTGGAGACCCAGTACTTC	CASSLAPWGDALETQYF
TRBV5-1	18	TRBJ1-1	.	.	TGCGCCAGCAGCTTACCGGGGGGCCCCGGGCCCATGAACACTGAAGCTTTCTTT	CASSLPGGPGPMNTEAFF
TRBV6-5	16	TRBJ1-1	.	few	TGTGCCAGCAGTTACTCGCCGGGACACGGAAACACTGAAGCTTTCTTT	CASSYSPGHGNTEAFF
TRBV6-1	13	TRBJ1-1	.	.	TGTGCCAGCATTCTCGCAGGGAACACTGAAGCTTTCTTT	CASILAGNTEAFF
TRBV28	13	TRBJ1-2	.	few	TGTGCCAGCAGTCCCCAGGGGCGGAGAGGCTACACCTTC	CASSPQGRRGYTF
TRBV9	15	TRBJ2-3	.	few	TGTGCCAGCAGCGCGCAGTCAACTAGTGGGGGGACGCAGTATTTT	CASSAQSTSGGTQYF
TRBV11-2	16	TRBJ2-5	TRBD2	.	TGTGCCAGCAGCTATCCGGGGGCTAGCGGGGGCGAGACCCAGTACTTC	CASSYPGASGGETQYF
TRBV2	17	TRBJ2-5	TRBD2	.	TGTGCCAGCAGTGGGGGACTAGCGGGGGGCCTCCAAGAGACCCAGTACTTC	CASSGGLAGGLQETQYF